This note documents a single TCR beta chain sequence. There is no known antigen for this receptor. It has no much larger one-base neighbor in the sample; base qualities were not kept. The source of the sample is a study of blood T cell repertoires in COVID-19 (dated by TCRdb to 2019 to 2021). Background on the whole study: Samples from collaborators originated in the United States, Italy and Spain and spanned both the acute and convalescent phases of COVID-19. Where HLA class I and class II types were available, the types were taken from metadata supplied by the sample provider, not from assay-based typing. Samples came from the ongoing ImmuneRACE study (first 160 participants) plus 1,254 subjects from 6 global collaborators. The prospective study material was composed of cDNA or gDNA derived from T cells, B-cell-depleted T cells, or PBMCs. A freely available public database, intended as a resource for researchers studying the immune response to SARS-CoV-2, is where the repertoires were released. Sample metadata almost always included a de-identified subject ID, COVID-19 status, age in years and sex. Deeply sampled blood TCRbeta repertoires from subjects exposed to, actively infected with, or recovered from COVID-19 were included in the dataset.

The investigation overall reported the following: The amount of clinical and demographic metadata varied by source and participant and was provided uncurated.

Each collaborating institution followed its own protocols to collect whole blood in K2EDTA tubes. For TCRbeta analysis, collaborator samples were shipped as frozen whole blood, as isolated PBMCs, or as DNA extracted from either sample type. TCRbeta CDR3 regions were amplified from genomic DNA using the immunoSEQ Assay, a bias-controlled multiplex PCR. Under the source paper's analysis protocol: The number of nucleated cells in each sample was estimated from the amplification of reference gene primers within the assay. Sequence reads were collapsed and filtered to measure the absolute abundance of every unique TCRbeta CDR3 rearrangement. For each sample, productive Simpson clonality was calculated as the square root of Simpson's diversity index across productive rearrangements. Held by TCRdb, this immuneACCESS table contains in-frame sequences only and omits some clones. Under half of the omission traces to an unresolved V gene where checked; the cause of the rest is unknown. That table is the source of V, J and clone size, and D and trimming were worked out from the DNA. This sample lists 200,000 to 300,000 clones; 83% were detected once. The ten largest clones take up roughly 5.5% of the sample.

This clonotype was sampled from a human donor in a cohort sampled during active COVID-19. The material sequenced was peripheral blood.

The CDR3 has the sequence CASSTMKRTDYQETQYF. The nucleotides are TGTGCCAGCTCAACCATGAAGAGGACGGACTACCAAGAGACCCAGTACTTC. The chain uses TRBV18 and TRBJ2-5; D gene: possibly TRBD2, on 5 matching bases. The CDR3 goes from the cysteine to the phenylalanine over 17 residues. Just the 51-base CDR3 DNA is kept, in frame starting at base 1. V is clipped by 5 bases and J by 0 bases, and the sequence between their germline boundaries is 19 bases long. The germline V gene specifies KGHSH as CDR1 and LQKENI as CDR2. The full variable domain, with segments outside the CDR3 supplied by the reference TRBV18 and TRBJ2-5 proteins, appears as NAGVMQNPRHLVRRRGQEARLRCSPMKGHSHVYWYRQLPEEGLKFMVYLQKENIIDESGMPKERFSAEFPKEGPSILRIQQVVRGDSAAYFCASSTMKRTDYQETQYFGPGTRLLVL.